The entry below gives a single TCR beta chain sequence along with its context. Germline V lookup: CDR1 SEHNR, CDR2 FQNEAQ (reference sequence). Trimming at V came to 5 bases and at J to 0 bases, leaving 6 bases not matched to a gene. CDR3 length equals 15 residues. Each subset's genomic DNA was split evenly across several immunoSEQ plates. TCRdb keeps only in-frame clones here, not all; method: immunoSEQ multiplex PCR. The table lists 2 million to 2.5 million clones, less than 95% of them singletons. The data were obtained in a study of shared clonotypes between healthy human individuals. Study-wide background: CD8 memory received one plate per donor, CD8 naive two, CD4 memory three and CD4 naive three.

The TCR sequence derives from a man aged 18-30 years in good health. Some clones in this sample may be carry-over from other donors' samples. Input material: naive CD4+ T cells from PBMCs. Subset described: CD45RA+ positively selected. V gene TRBV7-9 combines with J gene TRBJ2-7, with 8 bases lining up with TRBD1. The CDR3 sequence is CASSPRQGSSYEQYF. CDR3 sequence (DNA): TGTGCCAGCAGCCCCCGACAGGGGTCCTCCTACGAGCAGTACTTC.